The 22 T cell receptor beta chains below all came from one sample that was sequenced in a study of T cells in Graves' hyperthyroidism and ophthalmopathy. Regions amplified from RNA transcripts were the TCR beta CDR3 regions. The primer set for the first-round RT-PCR of the TCR CDR3 was HTBI. TCRdb passed the multiplex PCR reads through MiXCR, listing each CDR3 protein once. The repertoire includes 500,000 to 600,000 distinct CDR3 sequences, about 43% of them detected once, and more than 7% sits in the top ten. Sequenced: peripheral blood or thyroid tissue (not recorded which). The receptors come from a woman between 18 and 30 years old with Graves' hyperthyroidism.

The genes are TRBV10-3 and TRBJ2-7; a weak D match, TRBD1 (7 bases). CDR3 length: 15 amino acids. V lost 3 bases and J lost 5, with 17 bases in between. The germline gives CDR1 ENHRY, CDR2 SYGVKD. This chain's CDR3 is CAISEISSRGDEQYF. The DNA of the CDR3 is TGTGCCATCAGTGAAATTAGCAGCAGGGGGGACGAGCAGTACTTC.

This clonotype was seen many times. The chain couples TRBV11-1 to TRBJ1-2, with 7 bases fitting TRBD1. Germline loops: CDR1 SGHAT, CDR2 FQDESV (reference sequence). The CDR3 length is 15 residues. With V trimmed by 5 bases and J by 0 bases, 6 bases remained unmatched. The CDR3 spells CASSPRDRTNYGYTF. CDR3 bases: TGTGCCAGCAGCCCAAGGGACAGAACTAACTATGGCTACACCTTC.

This clonotype has a handful of counts. V and J are TRBV9 and TRBJ1-1; a weak D match, TRBD1 (5 bases). V lost 7 bases, J lost 0 bases, and 13 bases lay in between. Looked up from germline, CDR1 is SGDLS and CDR2 is YYNGEE. The CDR3 has 14 amino acids. Here the CDR3 reads CASGGGGLNTEAFF. In nucleotides, the CDR3 is TGTGCCAGCGGGGGGGGGGGATTGAACACTGAAGCTTTCTTT.

The rearrangement links TRBV24-1 to TRBJ1-1; no firm D call. V lost 4 bases, J lost 1 base, and 15 bases lay in between. The CDR3 has 16 residues. The V gene's germline CDR1 is KGHDR and CDR2 SFDVKD. CDR3 protein: CATSDHGLAPNTEAFF. The CDR3 nucleotides are TGTGCCACCAGTGACCACGGACTAGCGCCGAACACTGAAGCTTTCTTT.

The CDR3 protein is CASSLSLAGVSSYEQYF. The CDR3 bases are TGTGCCAGCTCACTTTCCCTAGCGGGAGTCTCTTCATACGAGCAGTACTTC. V usage is TRBV18 and J usage is TRBJ2-7; TRBD2 agrees at 10 bases. This CDR3 is built from 17 residues. V gave up 4 bases and J gave up 4 bases; unmatched junction bases: 13. Per the germline V gene, CDR1 is KGHSH and CDR2 is LQKENI.

For this clonotype: One end of the junction fails to match germline, which may point to a read error. This chain links TRBV10-3 with TRBJ2-2, with D tentatively TRBD2 (5 bases). Germline values: CDR1 ENHRY, CDR2 SYGVKD. The CDR3 has 13 amino acids. The CDR3 protein is CAISASRRNEQFF. The CDR3 DNA reads TGTGCCATCAGTGCGAGCAGGAGGAATGAGCAGTTTTTT.

The chain combines TRBV25-1 with TRBJ1-2; 7 bases map to TRBD1. The CDR3 is made up of 15 amino acids. V was pared by 2 bases and J by 8 bases, with 11 bases of the junction left unmatched. Germline V lookup: CDR1 MGHDK, CDR2 SYGVNS. The CDR3, as DNA: TGTGCCAGCAGTGAAGTGGGGCGACAGGGAAGAGGCTACACCTTC. Its translation is CASSEVGRQGRGYTF.

This chain links TRBV10-3 with TRBJ2-1; 7 positions agree with TRBD1. This CDR3 contains 14 residues. Germline CDR1 ENHRY, CDR2 SYGVKD. After removal of 6 bases from V and 6 bases from J, the junction contained 8 bases not matched to a gene. The CDR3 nucleotides are TGTGCCATCAGAGGAACAGGGGTTCTCAATGAGCAGTTCTTC. Residues: CAIRGTGVLNEQFF.

The gene calls are TRBV12-3 or TRBV12-4 and TRBJ2-7, with D perhaps TRBD1 (6 bases). V lost 5 bases, J lost 1 base, and 15 bases lay in between. The CDR3 contains 15 residues. The DNA for the CDR3 is TGTGCCAGCAGTCCCGCCGGGACACCATCCTACGAGCAGTACTTC. Its protein product is CASSPAGTPSYEQYF.

At least ten counts were recorded for this clonotype. V gene TRBV20-1 combines with J gene TRBJ2-7; 16 bases line up with TRBD2. V dropped 0 bases and J dropped 2; count of bases not matched to a gene: 7. The CDR3 spans 18 residues. Germline CDR1 and CDR2: DFQATT and SNEGSKA (reference sequence). The CDR3 DNA reads TGCAGTGCTAGAGATCAGGGACTAGCGGGAGGGAGTCCCTACGAGCAGTACTTC. This encodes CSARDQGLAGGSPYEQYF.

The V call is TRBV20-1, the J call TRBJ1-4, with D tentatively TRBD1 (5 bases). This CDR3 spans 15 amino acids. With 5 bases removed from V and 3 bases from J, the gap between germline ends came to 16 bases. Germline assignment: CDR1 DFQATT and CDR2 SNEGSKA (reference sequence). The CDR3 is CSAFRLAGANEKLFF. The DNA for the CDR3 is TGCAGTGCTTTTCGACTAGCGGGGGCTAATGAAAAACTGTTTTTT.

This clonotype has at least ten counts. V usage is TRBV15 and J usage is TRBJ2-7; maybe TRBD1 (6 bases). Germline V lookup: CDR1 LNHNV, CDR2 YYDKDF (reference sequence). V lost 2 bases and J lost 2, with 10 bases in between. The length of the CDR3 is 14 residues. In nucleotides, the CDR3 is TGTGCCACCAGCAGATCAACAGGGACCTACGAGCAGTACTTC. Residues: CATSRSTGTYEQYF.

This clonotype was seen ten or more times. The chain has TRBV7-3 and TRBJ1-1; 11 bases are a match to TRBD1. Germline V gene lookup returns CDR1 SGHTA and CDR2 FQGTGA. The CDR3 sequence is 14 residues long. V shed 5 bases, J shed 10 bases, and the junction held 9 bases outside the gene matches. In DNA, the CDR3 is TGTGCCAGCAGCAAGGACAGGGGGCAGCTGCCAGCTTTCTTT. Translation: CASSKDRGQLPAFF.

This clonotype has ten or more counts. The gene calls are TRBV7-2 and TRBJ2-7; D is undetermined. V lost 5 bases and J lost 3, with 17 bases in between. This CDR3 spans 15 amino acids. Germline CDR1 reads SGHTA; CDR2 reads FQGNSA. The CDR3 nucleotides are TGTGCCAGCAGCCCCCCGCTGGGTCAAAGCTACGAGCAGTACTTC. It encodes CASSPPLGQSYEQYF. Using reference TRBV7-2 and TRBJ2-7 for the parts outside the CDR3, the full variable domain is GAGVSQSPSNKVTEKGKDVELRCDPISGHTALYWYRQSLGQGLEFLIYFQGNSAPDKSGLPSDRFSAERTGGSVSTLTIQRTQQEDSAVYLCASSPPLGQSYEQYFGPGTRLTVT.

For this clonotype: An end of the junction does not agree with germline; a read error may underlie this. The rearrangement links TRBV7-2 to TRBJ1-1; D is possibly TRBD1 (6 bases). The CDR3 is made up of 17 amino acids. CDR1 and CDR2 from the germline V gene are SGHTA and FQGNSA. The CDR3 nucleotides are TGTGCCAGCAGTTTATATCCAGGAACAGGGAAAAACACTAAAGCTTTCTTT. Protein sequence: CASSLYPGTGKNTKAFF.

The CDR3 nucleotides are TGTGCCAGCAGCCCGTTAGCGGGAGTACACGAGCAGTACTTC. Encoded protein: CASSPLAGVHEQYF. The rearrangement links TRBV2 to TRBJ2-7; 9 bases map to TRBD2. CDR1 SNHLY and CDR2 FYNNEI come from the germline V gene. After removal of 6 bases from V and 5 bases from J, the junction contained 8 bases not matched to a gene. The CDR3 loop spans 14 amino acids.

In this sample, this clonotype turned up a few times. The rearrangement links TRBV14 to TRBJ1-2; 9 nucleotides line up with TRBD1. The CDR3 extends over 13 amino acids. Looked up from germline, CDR1 is SGHDN and CDR2 is FVKESK. The DNA of the CDR3 is TGTGCTAGAGGTCCGACAGGGGGCTATGGCTACACCTTC. This gives the protein CARGPTGGYGYTF.

The chain recombines TRBV25-1 with TRBJ2-5, with 7 nucleotides matching TRBD1. This CDR3 is built from 13 residues. Germline-derived CDR1 and CDR2 are MGHDK and SYGVNS. With 4 bases clipped from V and 5 bases from J, the junction kept 4 bases outside the gene matches. This CDR3 is CASSVTGWETQYF. DNA for the CDR3: TGTGCCAGCAGTGTGACAGGGTGGGAGACCCAGTACTTC.

This clonotype has a count of ten or more. The V gene is TRBV19, the J gene TRBJ2-7, with D perhaps assigned TRBD1 or TRBD2 (5 bases each). The germline V gene encodes CDR1 LNHDA and CDR2 SQIVND (reference sequence). The CDR3 runs to 14 residues. Trimming left V 3 bases short and J 0 bases short, with 9 bases between. The CDR3 region has the DNA TGTGCCAGTAGTATGGGGCGGGCCTCCTACGAGCAGTACTTC. It is translated as CASSMGRASYEQYF.

In its sample, this clonotype was seen many times. The V call is TRBV20-1, the J call TRBJ2-7; D is undetermined. The CDR3 has 11 amino acids. The germline V gene has CDR1 DFQATT and CDR2 SNEGSKA (reference sequence). V shed 3 bases and J shed 7 bases, with 10 bases lying between them. DNA of the CDR3: TGCAGTGCTAGCGGCTCCGGGGAGCAGTACTTC. Amino acids: CSASGSGEQYF.

Many counts were recorded for this clonotype. The CDR3 sequence: CAISDMANQPQHF. In DNA form, the CDR3 reads TGTGCCATCAGTGATATGGCGAATCAGCCCCAGCATTTT. The chain links TRBV10-3 to TRBJ1-5; D is uncertain. Trimming removed 3 bases from V and 4 bases from J, with 7 bases in between. Per germline, CDR1 ENHRY and CDR2 SYGVKD. This CDR3 is 13 amino acids long.

V usage is TRBV7-9 and J usage is TRBJ1-2; D is ambiguous. The germline CDR1 and CDR2 sequences are SEHNR and FQNEAQ (reference sequence). Trimming shortened V by 5 bases and J by 10 bases, and 14 bases separated the two germline ends. This CDR3 has 12 residues. The CDR3 loop is CASSGTSGTYTF. The CDR3, as DNA: TGTGCCAGCAGCGGCACTAGCGGAACCTACACCTTC.